This TCR beta chain was obtained from a study of radiotherapy plus CTLA-4 blockade in lung cancer. Losses at the gene ends were 4 bases for V and 0 bases for J; bases not matched to a gene: 6. CDR1 is SGHRS and CDR2 is YFSETQ in the germline V gene. The CDR3 totals 16 residues. Some clones are missing from TCRdb's copy, which holds only in-frame ones; the method was immunoSEQ multiplex PCR. The table records tens of thousands of clones, approximately 76% of them present only once. The TCR was taken from a human donor with non-small cell lung cancer whose response to radiotherapy plus ipilimumab could not be evaluated. Some clones in this sample may be carry-over from other donors' samples. The chain combines TRBV5-1 with TRBJ1-3; 8 bases align to TRBD1. This material consisted of peripheral blood, taken from a patient treated with radiotherapy plus ipilimumab. As DNA, the CDR3 is TGCGCCAGCAGCACAGACAGGGGCATCTCTGGAAACACCATATATTTT. This sequence encodes CASSTDRGISGNTIYF.